The following is a T cell receptor (beta chain) sequence with its context. Only a few counts were recorded for this clonotype. Its binding antigen is unknown. One junction end disagrees with the germline gene, perhaps due to a read error. This specimen belongs to a study of T cells in Graves' hyperthyroidism and ophthalmopathy (dated by TCRdb to about 2019). Background for the entire study: Peripheral blood samples were taken at the time of initial diagnosis, prior to any treatment. After blood sampling, hyperthyroidism patients were treated with methimazole at a starting dose of 30 mg daily, and ophthalmopathy patients were treated with high-dose intravenous methylprednisolone. Prospective prediction of ophthalmopathy was tested in an independent validation cohort consisting of 18 to 20 hyperthyroidism patients and 15 to 17 patients who later progressed to ophthalmopathy. TCR V-J signatures able to tell the groups apart were searched for in a discovery cohort of 90 to 100 patients, of whom 40 to 45 had Graves' ophthalmopathy and some 60 had stable Graves' hyperthyroidism. The study also compared thyroid tissue and blood T-cell repertoires from over 5 Graves' hyperthyroidism patients. For training and testing, the 100 or so patients in the discovery cohort were randomly divided in a 7:3 ratio. The paper reports TCR Vbeta CDR3 sequencing of some 140 peripheral blood samples: around 45 ophthalmopathy, about 75 hyperthyroidism and around 17 progressor patients.

Amplification of TCR beta CDR3 regions was carried out from RNA transcripts. The TCR CDR3 was subjected to a first round of RT-PCR using the HTBI primer set and the Qiagen OneStep RT-PCR kit. Libraries were constructed in a second round of multiplex PCR, after which size selection and purification were performed. The libraries were sequenced on an Illumina HiSeq2000 using paired-end 100 bp reads. As for how the authors treated the data: SOAPnuke was used to process the raw data, with reads discarded if the reads contained adapters or uncalled bases, had a mean Phred below 15, or lacked an exact constant-primer or identifier match. COPE v1.2.5 was used to merge high-quality paired reads, and clonotypes were defined as unique nucleotide sequences. MiTCR v1.1 was used to align clonotypes to the IMGT TRBV, TRBD and TRBJ reference segments. Analysis was restricted to V-J combinations with a frequency above 0.0001, which covered 99.2% of repertoires. A TCS score was defined as the ratio of F50 (clonal expansion) to E x V (chaos), with BLOSUM62-based TCRdist applied between CDR3 peptides within each V-J. Welch's t-statistics and random forest reduced fewer than 550 V-J features to 13, which were used in a naive Bayes classifier (R e1071). TCRdb trimmed public reads at Q25 via fastp, called clones via MiXCR and kept in-frame beta chains. Here each entry gathers all rows of one CDR3 protein and keeps the most common genes and DNA. The V and J calls were not made by the authors but by TCRdb's processing. This sample holds 600,000 to 650,000 distinct CDR3 sequences; under 20% were observed only once. Less than 4.5% of the sample goes to the ten largest clones.

The CDR3, from cysteine to phenylalanine, totals 16 residues. Only the CDR3 portion is preserved as DNA: 48 bases, with reading frame beginning at the first base. Based on the germline V gene, the CDR1 and CDR2 sequences are SGHRS and YFSETQ. Graves' hyperthyroidism was defined as stable when no progression to ophthalmopathy occurred over 18 months of follow-up. Hyperthyroidism patients were newly diagnosed, had a disease duration of under 2 months, and were aged 18 to 65 years. Exclusion was applied to patients with uncontrolled infections, other autoimmune diseases, pregnancy or lactation. Clinical symptoms, serum thyroxine and TRAb, thyroid ultrasound, and orbital computed tomography formed the basis for the diagnoses. PBMCs were separated from roughly 9.3 ml of fresh peripheral blood using Ficoll-Paque density gradient centrifugation. Total RNA was extracted using Trizol reagent, and RNA quality was assessed on an Agilent 2100 Bioanalyzer.

What the authors observed across the whole study: No statistical method was used to set the sample size in advance, and investigators knew the group allocation. A 13 V-J signature model separated ophthalmopathy from stable hyperthyroidism, with roughly 88% sensitivity and about 81% specificity in cross-validation and 80%/75% in testing. In validation, the model predicted progression to ophthalmopathy with about 71% sensitivity and 72.22% specificity, a median of approximately 6.7 months before onset. Most expanded thyroid clonotypes (frequency above 0.001) were also found in blood, which suggests that blood repertoires may mirror thyroid immune responses.

The receptor was derived from a woman in her 30s with Graves' hyperthyroidism. Recombination linked TRBV5-1 to TRBJ2-1, and TRBD2 may be the D gene, going by 6 matching bases. The source material was blood. The CDR3 corresponds to CASSFGGVGSYNEPFF. The sequenced DNA is TGCGCCAGCAGCTTTGGCGGGGTTGGCTCCTACAATGAGCCGTTCTTC.